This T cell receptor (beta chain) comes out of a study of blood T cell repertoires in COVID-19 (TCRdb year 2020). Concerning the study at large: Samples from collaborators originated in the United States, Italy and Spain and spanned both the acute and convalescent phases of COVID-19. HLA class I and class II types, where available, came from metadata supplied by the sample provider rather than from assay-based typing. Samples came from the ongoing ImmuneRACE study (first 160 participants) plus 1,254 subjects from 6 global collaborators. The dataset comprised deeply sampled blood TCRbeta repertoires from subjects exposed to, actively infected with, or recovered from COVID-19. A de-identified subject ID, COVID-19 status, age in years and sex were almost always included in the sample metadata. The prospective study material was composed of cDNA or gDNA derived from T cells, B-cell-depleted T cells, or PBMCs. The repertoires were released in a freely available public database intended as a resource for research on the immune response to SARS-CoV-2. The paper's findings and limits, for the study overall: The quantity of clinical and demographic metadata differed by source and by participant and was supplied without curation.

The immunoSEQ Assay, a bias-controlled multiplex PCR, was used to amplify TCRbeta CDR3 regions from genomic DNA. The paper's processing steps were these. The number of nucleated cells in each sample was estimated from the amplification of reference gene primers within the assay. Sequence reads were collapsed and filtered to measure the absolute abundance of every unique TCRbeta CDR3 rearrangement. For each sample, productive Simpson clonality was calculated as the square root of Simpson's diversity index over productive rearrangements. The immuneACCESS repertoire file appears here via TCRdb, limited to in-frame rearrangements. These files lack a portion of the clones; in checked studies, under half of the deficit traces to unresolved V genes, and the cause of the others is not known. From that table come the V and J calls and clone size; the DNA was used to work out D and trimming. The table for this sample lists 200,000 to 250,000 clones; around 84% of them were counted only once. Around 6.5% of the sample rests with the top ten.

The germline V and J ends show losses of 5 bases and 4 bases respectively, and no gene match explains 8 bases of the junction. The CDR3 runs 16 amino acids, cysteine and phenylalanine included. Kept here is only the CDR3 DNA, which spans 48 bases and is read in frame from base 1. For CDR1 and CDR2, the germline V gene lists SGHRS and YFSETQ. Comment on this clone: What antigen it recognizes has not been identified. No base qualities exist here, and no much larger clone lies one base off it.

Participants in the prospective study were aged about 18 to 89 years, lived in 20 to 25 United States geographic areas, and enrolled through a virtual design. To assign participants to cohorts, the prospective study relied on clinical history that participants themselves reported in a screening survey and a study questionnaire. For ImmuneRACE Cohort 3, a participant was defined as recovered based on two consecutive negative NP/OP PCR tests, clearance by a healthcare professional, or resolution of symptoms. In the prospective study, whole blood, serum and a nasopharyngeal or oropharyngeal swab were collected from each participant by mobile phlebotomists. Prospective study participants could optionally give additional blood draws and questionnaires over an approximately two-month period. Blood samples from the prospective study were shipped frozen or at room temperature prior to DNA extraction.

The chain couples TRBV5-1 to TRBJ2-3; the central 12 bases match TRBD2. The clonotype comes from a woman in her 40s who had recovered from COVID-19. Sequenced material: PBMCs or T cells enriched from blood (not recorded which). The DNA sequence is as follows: TGCGCCAGCAGGGTTCAGACTAGCGGGAGTGCAGATACGCAGTATTTT. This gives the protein CASRVQTSGSADTQYF. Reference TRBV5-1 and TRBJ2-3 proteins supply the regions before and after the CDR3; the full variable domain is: KAGVTQTPRYLIKTRGQQVTLSCSPISGHRSVSWYQQTPGQGLQFLFEYFSETQRNKGNFPGRFSGRQFSNSRSEMNVSTLELGDSALYLCASRVQTSGSADTQYFGPGTRLTVL.